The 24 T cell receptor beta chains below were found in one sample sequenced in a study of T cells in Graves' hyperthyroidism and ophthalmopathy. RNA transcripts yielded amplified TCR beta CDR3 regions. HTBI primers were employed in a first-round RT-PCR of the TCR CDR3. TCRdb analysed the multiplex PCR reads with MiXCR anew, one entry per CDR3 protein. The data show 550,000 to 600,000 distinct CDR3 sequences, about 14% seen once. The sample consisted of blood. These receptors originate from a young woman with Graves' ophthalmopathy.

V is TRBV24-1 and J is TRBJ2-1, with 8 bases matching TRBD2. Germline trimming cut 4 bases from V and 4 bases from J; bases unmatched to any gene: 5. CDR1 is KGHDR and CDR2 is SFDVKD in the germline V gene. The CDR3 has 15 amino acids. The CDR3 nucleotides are TGTGCCACCAGTGAGACTAGCGATCTATACAATGAGCAGTTCTTC. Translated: CATSETSDLYNEQFF.

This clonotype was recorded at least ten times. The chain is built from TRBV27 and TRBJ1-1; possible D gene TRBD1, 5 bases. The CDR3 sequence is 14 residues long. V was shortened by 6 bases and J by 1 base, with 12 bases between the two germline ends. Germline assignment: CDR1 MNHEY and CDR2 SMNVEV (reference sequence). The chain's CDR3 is CASRAGRANTEAFF. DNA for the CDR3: TGTGCCAGCAGAGCAGGCAGGGCGAACACTGAAGCTTTCTTT.

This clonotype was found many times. The CDR3 sequence is CASSALPGQGNEKLFF. The CDR3 DNA sequence: TGTGCCAGCAGCGCACTACCGGGACAGGGAAATGAAAAACTGTTTTTT. The chain is built from TRBV9 and TRBJ1-4, with 9 positions matching TRBD1. The V gene's germline CDR1 is SGDLS and CDR2 YYNGEE. The CDR3 sequence is 16 residues long. V dropped 3 bases and J dropped 5; count of bases not matched to a gene: 8.

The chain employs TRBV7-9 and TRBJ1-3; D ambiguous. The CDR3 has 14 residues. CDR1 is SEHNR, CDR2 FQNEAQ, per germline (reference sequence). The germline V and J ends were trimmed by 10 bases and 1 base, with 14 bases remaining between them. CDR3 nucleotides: TGTGCCACTATGCGGGGAGAGTCTGGAAACACCATATATTTT. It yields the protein CATMRGESGNTIYF.

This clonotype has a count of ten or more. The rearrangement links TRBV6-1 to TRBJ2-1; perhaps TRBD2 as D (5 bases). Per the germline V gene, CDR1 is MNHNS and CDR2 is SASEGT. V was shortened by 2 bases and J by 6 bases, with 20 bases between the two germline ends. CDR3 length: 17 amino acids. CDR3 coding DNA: TGTGCCAGCAGTGAAAGACCCTCGGGGTCCAAACGCAATGAGCAGTTCTTC. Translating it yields CASSERPSGSKRNEQFF.

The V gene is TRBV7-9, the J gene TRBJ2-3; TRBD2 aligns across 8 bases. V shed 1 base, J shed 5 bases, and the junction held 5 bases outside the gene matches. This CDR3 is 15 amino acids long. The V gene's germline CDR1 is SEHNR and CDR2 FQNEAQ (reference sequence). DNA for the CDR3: TGTGCCAGCAGCTTAGTTAGCGGGGCCGTAGATACGCAGTATTTT. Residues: CASSLVSGAVDTQYF.

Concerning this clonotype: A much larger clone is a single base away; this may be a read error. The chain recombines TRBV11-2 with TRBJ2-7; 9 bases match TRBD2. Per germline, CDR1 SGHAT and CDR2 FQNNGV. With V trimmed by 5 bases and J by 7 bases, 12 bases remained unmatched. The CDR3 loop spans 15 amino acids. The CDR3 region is CASSPRLADFVEQYF. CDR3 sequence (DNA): TGTGCCAGCAGCCCGCGACTAGCGGATTTTGTGGAGCAGTACTTC.

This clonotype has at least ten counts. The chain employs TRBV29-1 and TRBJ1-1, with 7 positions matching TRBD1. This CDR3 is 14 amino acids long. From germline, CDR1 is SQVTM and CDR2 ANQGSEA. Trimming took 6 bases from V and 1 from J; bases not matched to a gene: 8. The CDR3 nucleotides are TGCAGCGTAGTAAGACAGGGCTCGAACACTGAAGCTTTCTTT. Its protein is CSVVRQGSNTEAFF.

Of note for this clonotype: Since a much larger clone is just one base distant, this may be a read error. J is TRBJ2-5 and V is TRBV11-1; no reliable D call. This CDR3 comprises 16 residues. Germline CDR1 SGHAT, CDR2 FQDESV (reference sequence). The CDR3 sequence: CVSSLRRQSLGETQYF. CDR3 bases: TGTGTCAGCAGCCTGCGGCGCCAGTCCCTTGGAGAGACCCAGTACTTC.

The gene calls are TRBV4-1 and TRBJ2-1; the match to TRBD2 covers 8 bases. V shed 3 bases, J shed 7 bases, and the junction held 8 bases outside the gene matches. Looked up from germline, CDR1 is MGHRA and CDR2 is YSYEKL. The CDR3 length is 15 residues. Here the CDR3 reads CASSQSLAGVNEQFF. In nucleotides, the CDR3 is TGCGCCAGCAGCCAGAGCCTAGCGGGTGTAAATGAGCAGTTCTTC.

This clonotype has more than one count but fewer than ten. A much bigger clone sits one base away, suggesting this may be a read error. CDR3 in amino acids: CASRWKDVNTGAFF. The CDR3 DNA is TGTGCCAGCAGGTGGAAAGACGTGAACACTGGAGCTTTCTTT. The chain uses TRBV6-1 and TRBJ1-1, with D unresolved. Germline V gene data show CDR1 as MNHNS and CDR2 as SASEGT. The CDR3 is made up of 14 amino acids.

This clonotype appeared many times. CDR3 in amino acids: CASMSDREGYSNQPQHF. CDR3 sequence (DNA): TGTGCCAGCATGTCGGACAGGGAAGGATATAGCAATCAGCCCCAGCATTTT. V and J are TRBV2 and TRBJ1-5, with TRBD1 matching over 8 bases. Germline V gene data show CDR1 as SNHLY and CDR2 as FYNNEI. The V and J ends lost 7 bases and 0 bases, in that order; junction bases with no gene match: 11. This CDR3 region has 17 residues. The complete variable domain, with remaining parts taken from reference TRBV2 and TRBJ1-5, reads EPEVTQTPSHQVTQMGQEVILRCVPISNHLYFYWYRQILGQKVEFLVSFYNNEISEKSEIFDDQFSVERPDGSNFTLKIRSTKLEDSAMYFCASMSDREGYSNQPQHFGDGTRLSIL.

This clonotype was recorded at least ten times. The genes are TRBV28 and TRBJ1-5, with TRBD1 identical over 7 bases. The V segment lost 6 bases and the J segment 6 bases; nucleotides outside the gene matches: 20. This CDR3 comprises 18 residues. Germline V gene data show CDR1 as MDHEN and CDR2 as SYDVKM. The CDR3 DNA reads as TGTGCCAGCAGCTCCTTTCGGGACAGCACACCCTTAGCTCAGCCCCAGCATTTT. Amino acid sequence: CASSSFRDSTPLAQPQHF.

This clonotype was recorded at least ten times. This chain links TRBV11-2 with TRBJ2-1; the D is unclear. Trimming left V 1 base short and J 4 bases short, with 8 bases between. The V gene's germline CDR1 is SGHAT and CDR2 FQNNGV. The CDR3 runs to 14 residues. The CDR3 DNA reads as TGTGCCAGCAGCTTAGGTTCTGCTTACAATGAGCAGTTCTTC. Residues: CASSLGSAYNEQFF.

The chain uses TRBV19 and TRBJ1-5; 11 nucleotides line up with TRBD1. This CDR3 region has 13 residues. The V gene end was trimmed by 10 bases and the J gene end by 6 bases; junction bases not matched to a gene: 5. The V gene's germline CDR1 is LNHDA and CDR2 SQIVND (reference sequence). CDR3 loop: CATGQGAGQPQHF. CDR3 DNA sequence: TGTGCCACCGGACAGGGGGCCGGTCAGCCCCAGCATTTT.

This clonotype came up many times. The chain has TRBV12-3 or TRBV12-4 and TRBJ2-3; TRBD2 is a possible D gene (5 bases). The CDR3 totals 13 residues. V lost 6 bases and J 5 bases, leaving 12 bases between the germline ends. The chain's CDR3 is CASSKSGIDTQYF. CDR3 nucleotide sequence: TGTGCCAGCAGCAAATCGGGAATAGATACGCAGTATTTT.

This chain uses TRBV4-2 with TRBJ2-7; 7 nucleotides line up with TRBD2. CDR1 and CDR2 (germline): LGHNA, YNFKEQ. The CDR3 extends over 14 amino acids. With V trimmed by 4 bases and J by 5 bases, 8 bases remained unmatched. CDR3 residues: CASSRGEGRDEQYF. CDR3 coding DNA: TGTGCCAGCAGCCGGGGGGAGGGCAGAGACGAGCAGTACTTC.

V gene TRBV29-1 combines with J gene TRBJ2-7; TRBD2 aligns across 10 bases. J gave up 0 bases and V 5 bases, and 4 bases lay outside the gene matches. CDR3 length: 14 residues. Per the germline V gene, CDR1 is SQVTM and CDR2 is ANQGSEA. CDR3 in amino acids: CSVSSSGGSYEQYF. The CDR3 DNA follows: TGCAGCGTTTCCTCTAGCGGGGGCTCCTACGAGCAGTACTTC.

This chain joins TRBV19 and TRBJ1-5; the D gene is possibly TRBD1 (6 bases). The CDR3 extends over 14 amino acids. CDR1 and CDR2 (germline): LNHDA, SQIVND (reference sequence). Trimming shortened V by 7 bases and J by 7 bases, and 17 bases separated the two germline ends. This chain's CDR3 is CASTTRAGEQPQHF. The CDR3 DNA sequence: TGTGCCAGTACCACCCGGGCAGGGGAGCAGCCCCAGCATTTT.

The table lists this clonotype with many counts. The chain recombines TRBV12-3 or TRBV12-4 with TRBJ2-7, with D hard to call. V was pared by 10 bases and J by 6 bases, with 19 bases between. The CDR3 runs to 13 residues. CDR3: CATGLSGPLEQYF. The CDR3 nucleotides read TGTGCCACAGGCCTGTCGGGCCCCCTCGAGCAGTACTTC.

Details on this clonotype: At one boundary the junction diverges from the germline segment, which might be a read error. The chain's CDR3 is CTSSQAGAEGYTF. CDR3 sequence (DNA): TGTACCAGCAGCCAAGCAGGGGCGGAAGGCTACACCTTC. The chain couples TRBV3-1 to TRBJ1-2; D may be TRBD1 (6 bases). CDR3 length: 13 amino acids. Per germline, CDR1 LGHDT and CDR2 YNNKEL (reference sequence).

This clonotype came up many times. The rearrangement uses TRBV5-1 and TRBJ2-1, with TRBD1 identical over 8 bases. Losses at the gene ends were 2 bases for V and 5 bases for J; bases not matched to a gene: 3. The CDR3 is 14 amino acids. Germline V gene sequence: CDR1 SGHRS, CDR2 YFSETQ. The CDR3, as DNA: TGCGCCAGCAGCTTTGGGACAGGTGACAATGAGCAGTTCTTC. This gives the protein CASSFGTGDNEQFF. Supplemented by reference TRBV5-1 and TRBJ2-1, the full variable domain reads KAGVTQTPRYLIKTRGQQVTLSCSPISGHRSVSWYQQTPGQGLQFLFEYFSETQRNKGNFPGRFSGRQFSNSRSEMNVSTLELGDSALYLCASSFGTGDNEQFFGPGTRLTVL.

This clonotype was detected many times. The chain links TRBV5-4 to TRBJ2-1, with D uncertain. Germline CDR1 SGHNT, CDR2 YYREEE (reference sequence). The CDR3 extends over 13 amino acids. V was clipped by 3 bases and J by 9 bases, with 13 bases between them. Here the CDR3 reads CASSYGPGSEQFF. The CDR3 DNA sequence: TGTGCCAGCAGCTACGGGCCAGGTAGTGAGCAGTTCTTC.

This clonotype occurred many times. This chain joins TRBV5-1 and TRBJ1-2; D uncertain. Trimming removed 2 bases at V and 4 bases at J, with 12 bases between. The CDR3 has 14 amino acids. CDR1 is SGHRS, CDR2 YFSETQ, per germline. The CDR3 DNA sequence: TGCGCCAGCAGCTTCGGGGAAAACCGCTATGGCTACACCTTC. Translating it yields CASSFGENRYGYTF.